This T cell receptor beta chain was recovered during a study of cytomegalovirus exposure and HLA in healthy donors. A multiplex PCR was run with 60 Vbeta primers and 13 Jbeta primers. Data came from immunoSEQ multiplex PCR; TCRdb stores just in-frame clones and leaves some out. The profile shows approximately 150,000 clones, 81% of them singletons. Material: PBMCs. This TCR derives from a man aged 45 to 65 in good health and CMV-seropositive.

As DNA, the CDR3 is TGTGCCAGCAGAAGGACAGCCACGAACACCGGGGAGCTGTTTTTT. Protein sequence: CASRRTATNTGELFF. V is TRBV2 and J is TRBJ2-2; D is possibly TRBD1 (6 bases). Trimming shortened V by 6 bases and J by 0 bases, and 11 bases separated the two germline ends. Germline V gene sequence: CDR1 SNHLY, CDR2 FYNNEI. CDR3 length: 15 amino acids.